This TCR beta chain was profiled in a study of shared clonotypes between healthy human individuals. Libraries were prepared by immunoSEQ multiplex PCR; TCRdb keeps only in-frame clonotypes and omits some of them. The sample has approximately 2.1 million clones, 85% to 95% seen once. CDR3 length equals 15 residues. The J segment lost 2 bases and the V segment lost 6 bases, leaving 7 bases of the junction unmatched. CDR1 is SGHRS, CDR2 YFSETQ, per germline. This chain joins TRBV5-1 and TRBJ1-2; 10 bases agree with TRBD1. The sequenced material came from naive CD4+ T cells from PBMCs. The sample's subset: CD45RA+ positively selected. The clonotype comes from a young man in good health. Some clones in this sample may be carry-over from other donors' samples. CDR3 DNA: TGCGCCAGCACCCCCCGGACAGGGGGAAACTATGGCTACACCTTC. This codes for CASTPRTGGNYGYTF.